The sequence of this T cell receptor (beta chain) was determined in a study of vaccination effects on CD4 cells after COVID-19. Overall study: Two recovered convalescent patients were sampled 16 days and one week pre-vaccination.

This table comes from immunoSEQ multiplex PCR, and its TCRdb copy is limited to in-frame clones, with some not included. The sample holds 26,000 or so clones, 75% to 80% seen once. Regarding the study as a whole: Clonal contraction was marked in infection- and vaccine-induced clones late after vaccination.

Expansion of antigen-specific CD4+ T cells with viral peptide pools was carried out by the ViraFEST assay before sequencing. The culture ran for about 11 days, and then CD4+ T cells were isolated. The person had a PCR-confirmed SARS-CoV-2 infection during March to December 2020. Cultures had half their medium replaced with IL-2 medium on days 3 and 7. The J segment lost 1 base and the V segment lost 3 bases, leaving 7 bases of the junction unmatched. The CDR3 extends over 16 amino acids. Per germline, CDR1 SGDLS and CDR2 YYNGEE. As to this clone: Its antigen is not identified.

This sequence joins TRBV9 and TRBJ2-1, with 7 bases fitting TRBD2. Sequenced here: CD4+ T cells from PBMCs cultured with HCoV-NL63 spike peptides, sampled before COVID-19 vaccination. The clonotype was recovered from a human donor who had a prior SARS-CoV-2 infection. The CDR3 loop reads CASSEGLMLSYNEQFF. The DNA for the CDR3 is TGTGCCAGCAGCGAGGGACTAATGTTGTCCTACAATGAGCAGTTCTTC.